The source of this T cell receptor (beta chain) is a study of response to subunit inactivated influenza vaccine. This clonotype was seen a few times. From the RT-PCR reads, TCRdb called clonotypes with MiXCR, one entry per CDR3 protein. The sample has 500,000 to 600,000 distinct CDR3 sequences; about 17% are singletons. V lost 5 bases, J lost 5 bases, and 9 bases stayed unmatched. There are 15 residues in the CDR3. The germline gives CDR1 KGHDR, CDR2 SFDVKD. The gene calls are TRBV24-1 and TRBJ2-3; 7 positions agree with TRBD1. This TCR was sampled from a man aged 50-75 years who received an inactivated influenza vaccine. The sequencing used CD4+ T cells sorted from PBMCs, collected 23 months after vaccination. CDR3 sequence (DNA): TGTGCCACCAGTGGGATAGACAGGGTCGAAGATACGCAGTATTTT. Translating it yields CATSGIDRVEDTQYF.